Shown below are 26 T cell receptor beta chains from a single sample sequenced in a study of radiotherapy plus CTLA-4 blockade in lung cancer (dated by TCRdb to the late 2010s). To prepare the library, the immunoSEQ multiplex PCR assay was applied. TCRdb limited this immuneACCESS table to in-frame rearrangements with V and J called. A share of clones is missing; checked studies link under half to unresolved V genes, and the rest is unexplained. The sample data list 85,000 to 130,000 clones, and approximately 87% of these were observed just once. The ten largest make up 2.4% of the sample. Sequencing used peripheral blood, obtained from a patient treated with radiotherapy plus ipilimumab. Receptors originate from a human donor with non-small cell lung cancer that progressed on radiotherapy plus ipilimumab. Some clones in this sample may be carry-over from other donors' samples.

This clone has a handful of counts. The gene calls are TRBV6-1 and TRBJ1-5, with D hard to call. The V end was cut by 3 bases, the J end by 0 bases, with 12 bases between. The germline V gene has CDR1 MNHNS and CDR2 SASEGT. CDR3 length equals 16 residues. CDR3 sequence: CASSDDTLYSNQPQHF. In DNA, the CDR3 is TGTGCCAGCAGTGATGACACCCTATATAGCAATCAGCCCCAGCATTTT.

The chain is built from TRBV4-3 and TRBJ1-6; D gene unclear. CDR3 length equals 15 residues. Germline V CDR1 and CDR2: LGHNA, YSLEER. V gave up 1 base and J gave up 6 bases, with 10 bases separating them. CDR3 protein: CASSQARAGNSPLHF. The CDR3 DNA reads TGCGCCAGCAGCCAAGCGCGGGCTGGTAATTCACCCCTCCACTTT.

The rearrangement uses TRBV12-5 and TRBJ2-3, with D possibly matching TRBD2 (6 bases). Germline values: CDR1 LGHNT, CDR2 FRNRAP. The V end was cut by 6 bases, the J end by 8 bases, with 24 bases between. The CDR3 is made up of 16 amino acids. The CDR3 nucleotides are TGTGCTAGTGGCAGCCCCCGGGACGGGGGTCCGGGTACGCAGTATTTT. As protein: CASGSPRDGGPGTQYF.

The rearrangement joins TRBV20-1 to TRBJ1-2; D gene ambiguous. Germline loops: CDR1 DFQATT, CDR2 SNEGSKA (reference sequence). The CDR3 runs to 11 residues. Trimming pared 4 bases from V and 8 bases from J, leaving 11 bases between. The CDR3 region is CSAIVQTGYTF. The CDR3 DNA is TGCAGTGCTATTGTCCAAACGGGCTACACCTTC.

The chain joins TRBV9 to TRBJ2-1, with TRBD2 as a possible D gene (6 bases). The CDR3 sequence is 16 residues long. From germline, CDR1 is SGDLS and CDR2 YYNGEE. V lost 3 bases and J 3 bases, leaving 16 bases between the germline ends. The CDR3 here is CASSAQGRGLYNEQFF. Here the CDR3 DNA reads TGTGCCAGCAGCGCCCAAGGGCGGGGACTCTACAATGAGCAGTTCTTC. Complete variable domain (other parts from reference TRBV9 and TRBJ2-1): DSGVTQTPKHLITATGQRVTLRCSPRSGDLSVYWYQQSLDQGLQFLIQYYNGEERAKGNILERFSAQQFPDLHSELNLSSLELGDSALYFCASSAQGRGLYNEQFFGPGTRLTVL.

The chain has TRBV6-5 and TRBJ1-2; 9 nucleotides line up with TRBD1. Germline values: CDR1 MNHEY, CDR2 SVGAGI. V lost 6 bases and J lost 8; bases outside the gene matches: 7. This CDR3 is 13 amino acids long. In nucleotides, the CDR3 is TGTGCCAGCAGCCCGGGACAGGGTTTCGGCTACACCTTC. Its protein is CASSPGQGFGYTF.

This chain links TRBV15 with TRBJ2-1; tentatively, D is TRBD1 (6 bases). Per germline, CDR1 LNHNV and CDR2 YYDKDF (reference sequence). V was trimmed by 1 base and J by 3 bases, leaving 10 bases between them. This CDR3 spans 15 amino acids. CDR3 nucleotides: TGTGCCACCAGCAGAGTGGGCAGGGGCTACAATGAGCAGTTCTTC. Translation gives CATSRVGRGYNEQFF. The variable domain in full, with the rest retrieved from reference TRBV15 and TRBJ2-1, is DAMVIQNPRYQVTQFGKPVTLSCSQTLNHNVMYWYQQKSSQAPKLLFHYYDKDFNNEADTPDNFQSRRPNTSFCFLDIRSPGLGDTAMYLCATSRVGRGYNEQFFGPGTRLTVL.

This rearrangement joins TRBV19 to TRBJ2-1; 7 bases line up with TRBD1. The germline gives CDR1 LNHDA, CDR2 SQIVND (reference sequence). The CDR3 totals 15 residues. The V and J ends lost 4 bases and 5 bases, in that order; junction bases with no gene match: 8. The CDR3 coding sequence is TGTGCCAGTAGTACCGACAGGGTTGTCCACAATGAGCAGTTCTTC. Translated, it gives CASSTDRVVHNEQFF.

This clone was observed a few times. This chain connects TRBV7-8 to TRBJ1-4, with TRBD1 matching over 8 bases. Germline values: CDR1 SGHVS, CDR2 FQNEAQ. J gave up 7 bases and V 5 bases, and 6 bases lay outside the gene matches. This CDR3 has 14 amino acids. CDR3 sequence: CASSPWDRSEKLFF. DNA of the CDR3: TGTGCCAGCAGCCCCTGGGACAGGTCTGAAAAACTGTTTTTT.

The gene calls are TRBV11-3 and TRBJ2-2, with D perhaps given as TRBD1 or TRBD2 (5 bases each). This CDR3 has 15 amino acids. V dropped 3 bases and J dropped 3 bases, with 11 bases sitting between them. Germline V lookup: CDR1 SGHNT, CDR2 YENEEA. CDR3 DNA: TGTGCCAGCAGCTTTGGCAGGGACGACACCGGGGAGCTGTTTTTT. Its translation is CASSFGRDDTGELFF. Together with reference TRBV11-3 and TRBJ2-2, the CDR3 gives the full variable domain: EAGVVQSPRYKIIEKKQPVAFWCNPISGHNTLYWYLQNLGQGPELLIRYENEEAVDDSQLPKDRFSAERLKGVDSTLKIQPAELGDSAVYLCASSFGRDDTGELFFGEGSRLTVL.

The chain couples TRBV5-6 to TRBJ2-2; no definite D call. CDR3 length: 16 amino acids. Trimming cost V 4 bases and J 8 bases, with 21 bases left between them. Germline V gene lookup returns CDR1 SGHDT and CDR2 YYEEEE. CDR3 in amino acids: CASSPGGIGLPGELFF. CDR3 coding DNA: TGTGCCAGCAGCCCCGGTGGCATCGGGCTCCCGGGGGAGCTGTTTTTT.

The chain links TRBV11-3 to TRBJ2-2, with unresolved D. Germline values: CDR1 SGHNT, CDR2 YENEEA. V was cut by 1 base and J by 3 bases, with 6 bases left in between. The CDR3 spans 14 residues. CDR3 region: CASSLVRDTGELFF. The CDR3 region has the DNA TGTGCCAGCAGCTTAGTTCGCGACACCGGGGAGCTGTTTTTT.

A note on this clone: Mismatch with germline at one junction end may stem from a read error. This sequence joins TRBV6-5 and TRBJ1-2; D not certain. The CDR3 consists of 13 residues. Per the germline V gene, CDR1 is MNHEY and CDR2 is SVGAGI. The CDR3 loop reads CAGSYGPHYGYTF. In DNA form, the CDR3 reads TGTGCCGGCAGTTACGGCCCGCACTATGGCTACACCTTC.

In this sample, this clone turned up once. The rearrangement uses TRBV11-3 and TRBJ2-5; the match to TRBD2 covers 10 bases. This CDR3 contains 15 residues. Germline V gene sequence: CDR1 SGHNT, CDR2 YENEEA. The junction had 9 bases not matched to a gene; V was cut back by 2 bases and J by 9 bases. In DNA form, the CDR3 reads TGTGCCAGCAGCTTAAGCGGGGGGGCCGGGACTCCCCAGTACTTC. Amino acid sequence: CASSLSGGAGTPQYF.

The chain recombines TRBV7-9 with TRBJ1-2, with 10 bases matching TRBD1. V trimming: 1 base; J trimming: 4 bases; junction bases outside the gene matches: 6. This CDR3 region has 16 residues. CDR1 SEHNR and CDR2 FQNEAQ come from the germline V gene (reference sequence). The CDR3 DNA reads TGTGCCAGCAGCTTAGATCGCGGGACAGGGGCCTATGGCTACACCTTC. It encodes CASSLDRGTGAYGYTF. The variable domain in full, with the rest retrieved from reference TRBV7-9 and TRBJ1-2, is DTGVSQNPRHKITKRGQNVTFRCDPISEHNRLYWYRQTLGQGPEFLTYFQNEAQLEKSRLLSDRFSAERPKGSFSTLEIQRTEQGDSAMYLCASSLDRGTGAYGYTFGSGTRLTVV.

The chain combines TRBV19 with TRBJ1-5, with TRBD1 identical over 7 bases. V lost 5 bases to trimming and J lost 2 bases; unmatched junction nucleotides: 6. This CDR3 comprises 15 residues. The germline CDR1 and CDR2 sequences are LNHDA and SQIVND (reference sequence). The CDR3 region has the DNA TGTGCCAGTAGTTTCCGCGGACAGGGCAATCAGCCCCAGCATTTT. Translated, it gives CASSFRGQGNQPQHF.

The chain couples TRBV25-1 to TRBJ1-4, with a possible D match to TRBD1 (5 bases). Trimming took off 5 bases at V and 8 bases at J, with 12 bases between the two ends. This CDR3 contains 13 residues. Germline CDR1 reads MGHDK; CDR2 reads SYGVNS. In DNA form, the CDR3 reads TGTGCCAGCAGTAGGGACGCCTGGGAAAAACTGTTTTTT. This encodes CASSRDAWEKLFF.

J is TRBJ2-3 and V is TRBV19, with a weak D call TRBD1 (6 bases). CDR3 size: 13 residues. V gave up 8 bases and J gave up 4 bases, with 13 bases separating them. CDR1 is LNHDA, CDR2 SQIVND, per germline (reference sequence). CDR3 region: CASGSGVADTQYF. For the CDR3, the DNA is TGTGCCAGTGGGTCAGGGGTAGCAGATACGCAGTATTTT.

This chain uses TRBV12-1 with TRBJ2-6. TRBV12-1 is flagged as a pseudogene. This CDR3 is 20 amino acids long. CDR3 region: CASSFEGHPAPLSGANVLTF. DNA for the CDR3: TGTGCCAGCAGCTTTGAGGGCCATCCCGCGCCATTATCTGGGGCCAACGTCCTGACTTTC.

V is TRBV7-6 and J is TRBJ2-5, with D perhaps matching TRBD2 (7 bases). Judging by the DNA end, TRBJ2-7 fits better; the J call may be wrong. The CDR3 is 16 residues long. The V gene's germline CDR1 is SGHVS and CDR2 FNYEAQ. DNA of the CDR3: TGTGCCAGCAGCTTAGGGGGGGGCAGGGGTCTTGGCGAGCAGTACTTC. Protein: CASSLGGGRGLGEQYF.

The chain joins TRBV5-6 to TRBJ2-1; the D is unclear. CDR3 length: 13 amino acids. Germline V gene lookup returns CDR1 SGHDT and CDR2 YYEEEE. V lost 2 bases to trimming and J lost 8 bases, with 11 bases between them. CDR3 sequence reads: CASSLRRQDEQFF. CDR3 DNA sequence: TGTGCCAGCAGCTTACGACGGCAGGATGAGCAGTTCTTC.

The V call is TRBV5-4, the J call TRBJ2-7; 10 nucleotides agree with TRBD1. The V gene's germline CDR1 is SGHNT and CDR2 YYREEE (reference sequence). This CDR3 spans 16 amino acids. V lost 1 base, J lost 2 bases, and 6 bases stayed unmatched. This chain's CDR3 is CASSLPPGQGTYEQYF. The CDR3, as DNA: TGTGCCAGCAGCTTGCCTCCGGGACAGGGGACCTACGAGCAGTACTTC.

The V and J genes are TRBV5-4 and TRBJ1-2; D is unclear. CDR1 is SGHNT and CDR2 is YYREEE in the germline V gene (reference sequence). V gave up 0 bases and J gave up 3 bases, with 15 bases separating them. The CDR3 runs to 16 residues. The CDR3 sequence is CASSLDGGNTHYGYTF. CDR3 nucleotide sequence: TGTGCCAGCAGCTTGGATGGAGGGAATACCCACTATGGCTACACCTTC.

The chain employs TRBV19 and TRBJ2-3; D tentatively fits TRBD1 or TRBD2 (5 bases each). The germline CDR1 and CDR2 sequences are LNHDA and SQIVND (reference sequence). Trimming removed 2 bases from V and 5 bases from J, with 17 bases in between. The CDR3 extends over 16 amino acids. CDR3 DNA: TGTGCCAGTAGTATAATGGGACCCTCCATGGGAGATACGCAGTATTTT. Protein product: CASSIMGPSMGDTQYF.

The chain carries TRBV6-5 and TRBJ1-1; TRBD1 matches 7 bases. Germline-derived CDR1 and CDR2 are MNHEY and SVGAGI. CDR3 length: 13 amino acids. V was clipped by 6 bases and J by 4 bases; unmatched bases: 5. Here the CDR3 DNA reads TGTGCCAGCAGAGGGACAGTCGGCACTGAAGCTTTCTTT. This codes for CASRGTVGTEAFF.

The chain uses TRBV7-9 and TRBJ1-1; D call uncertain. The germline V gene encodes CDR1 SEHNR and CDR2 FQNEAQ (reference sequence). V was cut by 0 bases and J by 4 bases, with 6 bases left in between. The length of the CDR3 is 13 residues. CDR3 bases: TGTGCCAGCAGCTTAGCTGCGGGCACTGAAGCTTTCTTT. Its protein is CASSLAAGTEAFF. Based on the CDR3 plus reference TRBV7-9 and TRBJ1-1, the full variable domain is DTGVSQNPRHKITKRGQNVTFRCDPISEHNRLYWYRQTLGQGPEFLTYFQNEAQLEKSRLLSDRFSAERPKGSFSTLEIQRTEQGDSAMYLCASSLAAGTEAFFGQGTRLTVV.